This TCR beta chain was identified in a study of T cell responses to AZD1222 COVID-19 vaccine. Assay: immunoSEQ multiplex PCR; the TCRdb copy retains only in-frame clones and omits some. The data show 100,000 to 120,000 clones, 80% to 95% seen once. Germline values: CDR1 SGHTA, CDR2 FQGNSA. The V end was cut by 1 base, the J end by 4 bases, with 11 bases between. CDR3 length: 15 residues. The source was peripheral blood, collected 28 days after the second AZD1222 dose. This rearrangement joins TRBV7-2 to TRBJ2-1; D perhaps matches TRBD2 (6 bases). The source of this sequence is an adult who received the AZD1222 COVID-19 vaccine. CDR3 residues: CASSLVAGPYNEQFF. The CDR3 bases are TGTGCCAGCAGCTTAGTGGCGGGGCCATACAATGAGCAGTTCTTC.